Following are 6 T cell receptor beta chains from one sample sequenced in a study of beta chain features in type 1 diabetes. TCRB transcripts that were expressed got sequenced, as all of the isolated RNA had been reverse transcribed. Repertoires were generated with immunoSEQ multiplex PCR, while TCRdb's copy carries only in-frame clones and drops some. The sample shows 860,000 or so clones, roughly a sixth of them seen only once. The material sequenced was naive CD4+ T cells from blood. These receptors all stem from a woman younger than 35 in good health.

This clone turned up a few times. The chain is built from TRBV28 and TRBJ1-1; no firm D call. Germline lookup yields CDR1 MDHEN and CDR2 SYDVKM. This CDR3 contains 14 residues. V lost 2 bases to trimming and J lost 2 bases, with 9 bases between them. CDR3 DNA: TGTGCCAGCAGTTTAGACGGGAGAAACACTGAAGCTTTCTTT. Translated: CASSLDGRNTEAFF.

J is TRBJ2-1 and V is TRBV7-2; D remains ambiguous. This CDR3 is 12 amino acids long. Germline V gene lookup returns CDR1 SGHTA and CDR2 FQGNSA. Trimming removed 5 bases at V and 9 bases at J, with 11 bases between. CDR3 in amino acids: CASSLWGPEQFF. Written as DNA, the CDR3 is TGTGCCAGCAGCCTGTGGGGTCCTGAGCAGTTCTTC.

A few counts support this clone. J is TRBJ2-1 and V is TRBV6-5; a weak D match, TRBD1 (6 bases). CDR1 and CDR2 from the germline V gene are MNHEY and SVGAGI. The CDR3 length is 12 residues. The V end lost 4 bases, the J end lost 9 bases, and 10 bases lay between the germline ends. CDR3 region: CASSLQGFEQFF. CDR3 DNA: TGTGCCAGCAGTTTACAGGGTTTTGAGCAGTTCTTC.

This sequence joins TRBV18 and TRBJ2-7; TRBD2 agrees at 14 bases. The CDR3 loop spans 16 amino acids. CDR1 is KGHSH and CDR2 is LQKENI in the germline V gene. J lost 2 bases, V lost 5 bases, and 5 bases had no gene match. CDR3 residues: CASSSGLAGVTYEQYF. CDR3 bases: TGTGCCAGCTCATCGGGACTAGCGGGAGTTACCTACGAGCAGTACTTC.

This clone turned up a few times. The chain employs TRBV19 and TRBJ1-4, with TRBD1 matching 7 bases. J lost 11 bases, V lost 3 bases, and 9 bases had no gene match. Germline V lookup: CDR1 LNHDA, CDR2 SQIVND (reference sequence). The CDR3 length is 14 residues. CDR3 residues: CASSIDRESNKLFF. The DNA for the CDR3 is TGTGCCAGTAGTATCGACAGGGAATCGAATAAACTGTTTTTT.

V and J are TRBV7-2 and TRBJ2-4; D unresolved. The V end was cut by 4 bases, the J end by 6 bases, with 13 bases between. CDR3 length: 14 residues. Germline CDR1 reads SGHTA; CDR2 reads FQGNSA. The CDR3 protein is CASSSSSRRNIQYF. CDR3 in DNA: TGTGCCAGCAGCTCTTCTTCCCGTAGAAACATTCAGTACTTC.